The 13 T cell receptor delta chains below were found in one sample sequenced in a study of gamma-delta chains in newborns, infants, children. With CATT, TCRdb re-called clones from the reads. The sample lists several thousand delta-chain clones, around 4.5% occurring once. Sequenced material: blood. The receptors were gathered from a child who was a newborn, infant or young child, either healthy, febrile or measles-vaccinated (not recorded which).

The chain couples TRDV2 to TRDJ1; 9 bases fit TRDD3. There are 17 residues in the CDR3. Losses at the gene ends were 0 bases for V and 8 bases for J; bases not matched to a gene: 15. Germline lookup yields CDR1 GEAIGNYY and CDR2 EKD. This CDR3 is CACDTLNRGIPATKLIF. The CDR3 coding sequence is TGTGCCTGTGACACCCTGAACCGGGGGATACCCGCCACCAAACTCATCTTT.

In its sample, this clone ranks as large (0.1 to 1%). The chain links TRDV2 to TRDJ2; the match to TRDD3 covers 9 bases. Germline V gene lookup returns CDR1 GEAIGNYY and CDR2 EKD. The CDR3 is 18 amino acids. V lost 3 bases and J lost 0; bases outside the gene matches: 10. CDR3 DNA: TGTGCCTGTGACCAGGTGGGGGATAAGGGCGCTTTGACAGCACAACTCTTCTTT. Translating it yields CACDQVGDKGALTAQLFF.

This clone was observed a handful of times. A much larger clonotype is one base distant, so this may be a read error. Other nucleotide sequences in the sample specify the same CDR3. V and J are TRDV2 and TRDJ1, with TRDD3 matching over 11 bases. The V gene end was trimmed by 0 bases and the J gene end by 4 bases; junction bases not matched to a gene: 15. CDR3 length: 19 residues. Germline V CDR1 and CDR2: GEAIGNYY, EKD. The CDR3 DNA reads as TGTGCCTGTGACACCGTTGTAATGGGGGATACGAGGGGGGTCGATAAACTCATCTTT. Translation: CACDTVVMGDTRGVDKLIF.

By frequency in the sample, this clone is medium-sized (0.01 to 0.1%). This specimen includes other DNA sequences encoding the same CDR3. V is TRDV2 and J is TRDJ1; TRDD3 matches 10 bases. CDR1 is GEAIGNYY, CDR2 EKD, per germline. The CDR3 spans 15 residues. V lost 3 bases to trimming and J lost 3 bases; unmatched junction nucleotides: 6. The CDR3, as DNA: TGTGCCTGTGACTCACTGGGGGATGTCCCCGATAAACTCATCTTT. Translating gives CACDSLGDVPDKLIF.

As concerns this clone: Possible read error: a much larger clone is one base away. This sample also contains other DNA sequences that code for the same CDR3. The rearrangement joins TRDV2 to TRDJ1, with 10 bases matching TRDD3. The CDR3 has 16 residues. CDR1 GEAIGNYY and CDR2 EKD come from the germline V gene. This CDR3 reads CACDSLGDLYTDKLIF. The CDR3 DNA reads TGTGCCTGTGACTCACTGGGGGATTTATACACTGATAAACTCATCTTT.

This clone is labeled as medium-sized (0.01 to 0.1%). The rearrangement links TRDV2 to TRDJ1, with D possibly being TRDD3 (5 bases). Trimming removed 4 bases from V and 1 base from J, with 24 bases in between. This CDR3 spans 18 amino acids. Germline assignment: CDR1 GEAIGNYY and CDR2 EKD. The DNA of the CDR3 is TGTGCCTGTGAAAAATTGCGCCGGGGGCCTCCAGTCACCGATAAACTCATCTTT. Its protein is CACEKLRRGPPVTDKLIF.

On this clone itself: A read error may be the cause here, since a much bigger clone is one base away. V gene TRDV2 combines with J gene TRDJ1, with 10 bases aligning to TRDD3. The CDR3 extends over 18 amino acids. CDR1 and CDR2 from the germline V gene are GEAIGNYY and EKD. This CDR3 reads CACELLGDPRGLTDKPIF. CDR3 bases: TGTGCCTGTGAACTACTGGGGGATCCCCGGGGGCTCACCGATAAACCCATCTTT.

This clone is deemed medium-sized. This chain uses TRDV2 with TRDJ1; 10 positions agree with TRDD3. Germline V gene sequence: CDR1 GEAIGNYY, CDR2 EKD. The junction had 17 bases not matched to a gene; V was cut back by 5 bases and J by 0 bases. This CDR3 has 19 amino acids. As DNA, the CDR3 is TGTGCCTGTGCCCCCCTCGGCCTGGGGGATAGAGGGTACACCGATAAACTCATCTTT. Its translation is CACAPLGLGDRGYTDKLIF.

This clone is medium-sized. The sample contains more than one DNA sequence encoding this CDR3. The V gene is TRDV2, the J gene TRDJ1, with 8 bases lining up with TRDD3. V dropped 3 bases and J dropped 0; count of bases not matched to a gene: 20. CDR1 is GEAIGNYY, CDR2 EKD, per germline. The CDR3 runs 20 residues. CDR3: CACDYADRLGAPSYTDKLIF. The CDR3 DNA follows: TGTGCCTGTGACTATGCGGATCGACTGGGGGCCCCGTCATACACCGATAAACTCATCTTT.

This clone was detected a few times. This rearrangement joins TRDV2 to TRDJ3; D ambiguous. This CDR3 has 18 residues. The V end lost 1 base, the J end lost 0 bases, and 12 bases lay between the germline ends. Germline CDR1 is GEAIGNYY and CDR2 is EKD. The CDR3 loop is CACDTAAASSWDTRQMFF. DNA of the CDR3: TGTGCCTGTGACACGGCGGCCGCGAGCTCCTGGGACACCCGACAGATGTTTTTC.

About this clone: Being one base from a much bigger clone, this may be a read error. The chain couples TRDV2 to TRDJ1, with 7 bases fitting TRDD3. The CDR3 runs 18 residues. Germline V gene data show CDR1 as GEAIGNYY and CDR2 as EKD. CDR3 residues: CACDTLGALPEGIDQLIF. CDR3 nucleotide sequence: TGTGCCTGTGACACCCTGGGGGCTCTCCCCGAAGGTATCGATCAACTCATCTTT.

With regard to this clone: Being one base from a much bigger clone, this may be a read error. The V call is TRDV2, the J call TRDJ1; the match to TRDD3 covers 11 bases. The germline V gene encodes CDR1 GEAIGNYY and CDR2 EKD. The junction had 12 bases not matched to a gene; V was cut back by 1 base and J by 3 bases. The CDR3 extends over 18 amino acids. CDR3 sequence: CACDTVLGDNRYADKLIF. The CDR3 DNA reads TGTGCCTGTGACACGGTACTGGGGGATAACAGGTACGCCGATAAACTCATCTTT.

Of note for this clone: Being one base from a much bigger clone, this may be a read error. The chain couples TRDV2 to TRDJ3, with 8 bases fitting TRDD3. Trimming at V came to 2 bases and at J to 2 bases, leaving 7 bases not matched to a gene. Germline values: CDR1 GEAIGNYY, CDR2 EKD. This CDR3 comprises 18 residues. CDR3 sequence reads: CACDKIPGDTWDTRQMFF. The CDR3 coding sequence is TGTGCCTGTGACAAAATACCGGGGGATACCTGGGACACCCGACAGATGTTTTTC.